These 30 T cell receptor beta chains were all obtained from the same sample, sequenced in a study of cytomegalovirus exposure and HLA in healthy donors. The protocol was immunoSEQ multiplex PCR, while the TCRdb copy is restricted to in-frame clones and leaves out a portion. The sample has over 200,000 clones, over 70% seen once; the top ten hold over 12%. Sequenced material: PBMCs. The receptors derive from a woman under 40 in good health and CMV-seropositive.

The V and J genes are TRBV5-1 and TRBJ1-2; TRBD1 matches 9 bases. The germline CDR1 and CDR2 sequences are SGHRS and YFSETQ. CDR3 length equals 17 residues. V trimming: 1 base; J trimming: 4 bases; junction bases outside the gene matches: 11. The CDR3 DNA follows: TGCGCCAGCAGCTTGAGGGACAGGGATACTCTACCCTATGGCTACACCTTC. It encodes CASSLRDRDTLPYGYTF.

CDR3 in DNA: TGTGCCACCAGCAGAGAGGCAGGGGGCACAGATACGCAGTATTTT. Translating gives CATSREAGGTDTQYF. The chain links TRBV15 to TRBJ2-3; D perhaps matches TRBD1 (6 bases). Germline CDR1 is LNHNV and CDR2 is YYDKDF (reference sequence). The CDR3 is 15 residues long. V was shortened by 0 bases and J by 1 base, with 8 bases between the two germline ends.

The chain carries TRBV11-2 and TRBJ2-7; possible D gene TRBD1, 5 bases. The V gene's germline CDR1 is SGHAT and CDR2 FQNNGV. Trimming took 3 bases from V and 2 from J, leaving 11 bases between them. The CDR3 is 14 residues long. CDR3 in amino acids: CASSFEGDPYEQYF. CDR3 sequence (DNA): TGTGCCAGCAGCTTCGAAGGGGATCCCTACGAGCAGTACTTC.

V is TRBV5-1 and J is TRBJ2-3; TRBD1 matches at 7 bases. After removal of 3 bases from V and 1 base from J, the junction contained 5 bases not matched to a gene. This CDR3 spans 15 amino acids. Germline V gives CDR1 SGHRS, CDR2 YFSETQ. CDR3 residues: CASSSPTGGTDTQYF. CDR3 nucleotide sequence: TGCGCCAGCAGCTCGCCCACAGGGGGCACAGATACGCAGTATTTT.

The rearrangement joins TRBV2 to TRBJ1-1; D is uncertain. V was clipped by 3 bases and J by 5 bases, with 7 bases between them. The CDR3 consists of 12 residues. Germline V gives CDR1 SNHLY, CDR2 FYNNEI. The CDR3 loop reads CASSDSNTEAFF. In DNA, the CDR3 is TGTGCCAGCAGTGACAGTAATACTGAAGCTTTCTTT.

The chain recombines TRBV29-1 with TRBJ2-7, with TRBD1 as a possible D gene (6 bases). V lost 5 bases to trimming and J lost 2 bases, with 13 bases between them. The CDR3 runs to 13 residues. Germline loops: CDR1 SQVTM, CDR2 ANQGSEA. The CDR3 coding sequence is TGCAGCGTTAGATCACAGGGTACCTACGAGCAGTACTTC. This gives the protein CSVRSQGTYEQYF.

This chain links TRBV2 with TRBJ1-2; D call uncertain. The germline V gene encodes CDR1 SNHLY and CDR2 FYNNEI. V was pared by 6 bases and J by 1 base, with 15 bases between. This CDR3 is built from 15 residues. CDR3 nucleotide sequence: TGTGCCAGCAGCCCGGAAGGGCCCGTTAACTATGGCTACACCTTC. Translating gives CASSPEGPVNYGYTF.

J is TRBJ1-1 and V is TRBV10-3, with 11 positions matching TRBD1. This CDR3 has 16 amino acids. Losses at the gene ends were 7 bases for V and 4 bases for J; bases not matched to a gene: 11. The germline gives CDR1 ENHRY, CDR2 SYGVKD. The CDR3 sequence is CAITDRGRERGTEAFF. The CDR3 coding sequence is TGTGCCATCACGGACAGGGGGCGCGAGCGTGGCACTGAAGCTTTCTTT.

This chain links TRBV28 with TRBJ1-2; D is undetermined. The CDR3 contains 13 residues. Germline CDR1 is MDHEN and CDR2 is SYDVKM. The V end was cut by 2 bases, the J end by 7 bases, with 11 bases between. CDR3 amino acids: CASSLPAITGYTF. Written as DNA, the CDR3 is TGTGCCAGCAGTTTACCCGCGATCACTGGCTACACCTTC.

A single count supports this clone. V is TRBV6-1 and J is TRBJ2-7; unclear D gene. The CDR3 covers 12 residues. CDR1 MNHNS and CDR2 SASEGT come from the germline V gene. V was shortened by 2 bases and J by 4 bases, with 6 bases between the two germline ends. The CDR3, as DNA: TGTGCCAGCAGTGAATTGCGGTACGAGCAGTACTTC. It is translated as CASSELRYEQYF.

The J gene is TRBJ2-2, the V gene TRBV11-3, with D possibly TRBD2 on 6 matching bases. The V gene lost 1 base and the J gene lost 3 bases, with 12 bases spanning the gap. This CDR3 region has 16 residues. CDR1 SGHNT and CDR2 YENEEA come from the germline V gene. CDR3 region: CASSLVGGLDTGELFF. For the CDR3, the DNA is TGTGCCAGCAGCTTAGTTGGGGGGTTGGACACCGGGGAGCTGTTTTTT.

The chain recombines TRBV7-2 with TRBJ1-2; no clear D gene. V lost 2 bases and J lost 8, with 9 bases in between. Per the germline V gene, CDR1 is SGHTA and CDR2 is FQGNSA. The length of the CDR3 is 12 residues. The chain's CDR3 is CASSLTGFGYTF. Here the CDR3 DNA reads TGTGCCAGCAGCTTAACGGGATTCGGCTACACCTTC.

The V and J genes are TRBV29-1 and TRBJ1-3; the D is unclear. Germline V lookup: CDR1 SQVTM, CDR2 ANQGSEA. There are 14 residues in the CDR3. Deletions cut 6 bases from V and 0 bases from J, with 12 bases between. The CDR3, as DNA: TGCAGCGTGAAAGGACTTCCCTCTGGAAACACCATATATTTT. Its protein is CSVKGLPSGNTIYF.

This chain connects TRBV30 to TRBJ2-3; tentatively, D is TRBD1 (6 bases). This CDR3 is built from 12 residues. V dropped 1 base and J dropped 13 bases, with 15 bases sitting between them. Germline CDR1 and CDR2: GTSNPN and SVGIG (reference sequence). The CDR3: CAWSGDTGRKYF. CDR3 bases: TGTGCCTGGAGTGGGGACACGGGTAGGAAGTATTTT.

There are a few counts of this clone. The chain carries TRBV14 and TRBJ1-2; maybe TRBD1 (5 bases). CDR1 SGHDN and CDR2 FVKESK come from the germline V gene. Trimming left V 5 bases short and J 2 bases short, with 9 bases between. The CDR3 extends over 13 amino acids. CDR3 in DNA: TGTGCCAGCAGCTCGAGACAGAACTATGGCTACACCTTC. Amino acids: CASSSRQNYGYTF. Filled out from reference TRBV14 and TRBJ1-2, the complete variable domain reads EAGVTQFPSHSVIEKGQTVTLRCDPISGHDNLYWYRRVMGKEIKFLLHFVKESKQDESGMPNNRFLAERTGGTYSTLKVQPAELEDSGVYFCASSSRQNYGYTFGSGTRLTVV.

V is TRBV29-1 and J is TRBJ2-5; 7 nucleotides match TRBD1. The V and J ends lost 2 bases and 1 base, in that order; junction bases with no gene match: 4. The CDR3 is 14 amino acids. Germline V CDR1 and CDR2: SQVTM, ANQGSEA. Written as DNA, the CDR3 is TGCAGCGTTGAACCCAGGGACAGCCAAGAGACCCAGTACTTC. Translated: CSVEPRDSQETQYF.

The V and J genes are TRBV6-5 and TRBJ2-3; D is unclear. The V gene lost 2 bases and the J gene lost 2 bases, with 5 bases spanning the gap. Germline V gene data show CDR1 as MNHEY and CDR2 as SVGAGI. This CDR3 is built from 13 residues. The CDR3 DNA is TGTGCCAGCAGTTACGGCTACACAGATACGCAGTATTTT. It specifies CASSYGYTDTQYF.

This chain links TRBV29-1 with TRBJ1-2; D is undetermined. The CDR3 has 11 amino acids. In germline, CDR1 is SQVTM, CDR2 ANQGSEA. Trimming left V 5 bases short and J 6 bases short, with 10 bases between. CDR3 sequence: CSVPGRDGYTF. The DNA of the CDR3 is TGCAGCGTTCCGGGTCGCGATGGCTACACCTTC.

CDR3 sequence: CASSLGGIGQGDTGELFF. In nucleotides, the CDR3 is TGTGCCAGCAGTTTAGGAGGTATCGGACAGGGGGACACCGGGGAGCTGTTTTTT. This sequence joins TRBV28 and TRBJ2-2, with TRBD1 identical over 10 bases. CDR1 and CDR2 (germline): MDHEN, SYDVKM. J gave up 3 bases and V 2 bases, and 9 bases lay outside the gene matches. The CDR3 is made up of 18 amino acids. The full variable domain, with the rest looked up from reference TRBV28 and TRBJ2-2, is DVKVTQSSRYLVKRTGEKVFLECVQDMDHENMFWYRQDPGLGLRLIYFSYDVKMKEKGDIPEGYSVSREKKERFSLILESASTNQTSMYLCASSLGGIGQGDTGELFFGEGSRLTVL.

Here the CDR3 DNA reads TGTGCCAGCAGCTACACAGGGAAGATGAATGAGCAGTTCTTC. This translates into CASSYTGKMNEQFF. The chain joins TRBV11-1 to TRBJ2-1; a possible D gene is TRBD1 (6 bases). This CDR3 is 14 amino acids long. The germline V and J ends were trimmed by 4 bases and 7 bases, with 14 bases remaining between them. CDR1 SGHAT and CDR2 FQDESV come from the germline V gene (reference sequence).

The chain joins TRBV7-3 to TRBJ2-2; D not certain. The germline V gene has CDR1 SGHTA and CDR2 FQGTGA. The V and J ends lost 3 bases and 5 bases respectively, with 10 bases between them. The CDR3 totals 14 residues. CDR3 nucleotide sequence: TGTGCCAGCAGCTTGGTAGGGTTGACCGGGGAGCTGTTTTTT. Translation: CASSLVGLTGELFF.

The chain combines TRBV4-1 with TRBJ2-3; D ambiguous. From germline, CDR1 is MGHRA and CDR2 YSYEKL. The CDR3 spans 17 residues. The V end was cut by 4 bases, the J end by 0 bases, with 17 bases between. The CDR3: CASSLTEGRTSTDTQYF. The CDR3, as DNA: TGCGCCAGCAGCCTCACCGAAGGTAGAACGAGCACAGATACGCAGTATTTT.

V is TRBV18 and J is TRBJ2-5; 11 positions agree with TRBD1. CDR1 and CDR2 from the germline V gene are KGHSH and LQKENI. V dropped 6 bases and J dropped 3; count of bases not matched to a gene: 6. The CDR3 sequence is 15 residues long. CDR3 bases: TGTGCCAGCTCGCGGACAGGGGGCTATGAAGAGACCCAGTACTTC. It encodes CASSRTGGYEETQYF.

V gene TRBV5-1 combines with J gene TRBJ2-3, with 7 nucleotides matching TRBD2. This CDR3 region has 15 residues. Looked up from germline, CDR1 is SGHRS and CDR2 is YFSETQ. Trimming at V came to 2 bases and at J to 8 bases, leaving 11 bases not matched to a gene. The CDR3 reads CASSFETSSSSTQYF. Written as DNA, the CDR3 is TGCGCCAGCAGCTTCGAGACTAGCTCTTCAAGTACGCAGTATTTT.

This chain joins TRBV9 and TRBJ1-2, with D tentatively TRBD1 (6 bases). Germline-derived CDR1 and CDR2 are SGDLS and YYNGEE. With 4 bases removed from V and 4 bases from J, the gap between germline ends came to 17 bases. The CDR3 loop spans 15 amino acids. The CDR3 sequence: CASSFTDSRGYGYTF. For the CDR3, the DNA is TGTGCCAGCAGCTTCACGGACAGTCGGGGCTATGGCTACACCTTC.

A single count supports this clone. The chain is built from TRBV6-4 and TRBJ1-5; possible D gene TRBD1, 5 bases. CDR1 MRHNA and CDR2 SNTAGT come from the germline V gene. The V end lost 5 bases, the J end lost 6 bases, and 11 bases lay between the germline ends. This CDR3 is built from 13 residues. CDR3 in amino acids: CASSSGPGQPQHF. The CDR3 bases are TGTGCCAGCAGTTCAGGGCCAGGTCAGCCCCAGCATTTT.

In its sample, this clone was seen a few times. The junction does not match germline at one end; this may be a read error. V is TRBV19 and J is TRBJ2-7; 9 nucleotides agree with TRBD1. CDR1 is LNHDA and CDR2 is SQIVND in the germline V gene (reference sequence). The CDR3 spans 12 residues. The CDR3: CASSILGQGSHF. The CDR3 DNA reads TGTGCCAGTAGTATCCTCGGACAGGGGTCCCACTTC.

Here the CDR3 DNA reads TGCAGCGTTTCAGTCGGCCTCCAATCCGGAGAAGCTTTCTTT. Amino acid sequence: CSVSVGLQSGEAFF. The chain links TRBV29-1 to TRBJ1-1; D is unclear. V was pared by 5 bases and J by 8 bases, with 21 bases between. This CDR3 is 14 amino acids long. Germline values: CDR1 SQVTM, CDR2 ANQGSEA.

This chain uses TRBV9 with TRBJ1-1, with D maybe TRBD1 (6 bases). This CDR3 contains 15 residues. Germline CDR1 and CDR2: SGDLS and YYNGEE. V was shortened by 3 bases and J by 4 bases, with 16 bases between the two germline ends. CDR3 loop: CASSAVSTGRTEAFF. The CDR3 bases are TGTGCCAGCAGCGCAGTTTCGACAGGTCGCACTGAAGCTTTCTTT.

The chain combines TRBV19 with TRBJ2-7, with 9 nucleotides matching TRBD1. The CDR3 has 15 residues. The trim removed 7 bases at V and 3 bases at J, leaving 10 bases unmatched. Germline-derived CDR1 and CDR2 are LNHDA and SQIVND (reference sequence). CDR3 DNA: TGTGCCAGTACCACGTCAGGGACAGGGCTCTACGAGCAGTACTTC. As protein: CASTTSGTGLYEQYF.